The source of this T cell receptor beta chain is a study of resident and recirculating memory T cells in vitiligo. About the study: Samples were epidermis from two lesional and two nonlesional sites, plus PBMCs. No cells were sorted; samples were homogenized just before genomic DNA extraction.

With regard to this clone: Antigen specificity is unknown.

Trimming shortened V by 2 bases and J by 7 bases, and 12 bases separated the two germline ends. Germline V gives CDR1 SGHDN, CDR2 FVKESK. There are 15 residues in the CDR3. No vitiligo treatment was given during the prior three months. Profiled with immunoSEQ multiplex PCR; TCRdb holds only in-frame clones, not every one. The repertoire holds 40,000 to 50,000 clones, around 90% seen once, with about 4.6% in the top ten. Study results and caveats: Vitiligo lesions lacked a unique dominant clone, and clonality varied.

Sequenced material: blood. The TCR comes from a male donor with vitiligo. This chain joins TRBV14 and TRBJ1-6; no reliable D call. CDR3 nucleotide sequence: TGTGCCAGCAGCCAAACGGATTCGGGAAATTCACCCCTCCACTTT. Its protein product is CASSQTDSGNSPLHF.